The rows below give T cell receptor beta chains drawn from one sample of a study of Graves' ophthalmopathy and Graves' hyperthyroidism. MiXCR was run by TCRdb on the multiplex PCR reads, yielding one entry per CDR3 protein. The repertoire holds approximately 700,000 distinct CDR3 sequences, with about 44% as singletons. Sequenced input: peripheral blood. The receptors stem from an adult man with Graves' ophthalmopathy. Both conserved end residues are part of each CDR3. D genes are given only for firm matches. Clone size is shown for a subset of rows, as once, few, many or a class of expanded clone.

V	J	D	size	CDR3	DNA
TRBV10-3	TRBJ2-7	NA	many	CAISLGGATYEQYF	TGTGCCATCAGTCTCGGCGGGGCCACCTACGAGCAGTACTTC
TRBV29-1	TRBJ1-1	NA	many	CSVARGVSTEAFF	TGCAGCGTTGCCCGGGGGGTGAGCACTGAAGCTTTCTTT
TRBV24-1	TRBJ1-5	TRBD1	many	CASSMGQGVQPQHF	TGTGCCAGCAGTATGGGACAGGGGGTTCAGCCCCAGCATTTT
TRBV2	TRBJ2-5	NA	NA	CASSKNWETQYF	TGTGCCAGCAGCAAAAATTGGGAGACCCAGTACTTC
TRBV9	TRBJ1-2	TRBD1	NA	CASSVSARGDRAHGYTF	TGTGCCAGCAGCGTATCGGCCAGGGGGGACAGGGCGCATGGCTACACCTTC
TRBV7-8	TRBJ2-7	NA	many	CASSLGTTYEQYF	TGTGCCAGCAGCTTAGGGACCACCTACGAGCAGTACTTC
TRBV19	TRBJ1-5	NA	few	CASSILGQNNQPQHF	TGTGCCAGTAGTATTCTTGGGCAGAACAATCAGCCCCAGCATTTT
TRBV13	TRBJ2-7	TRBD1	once	CASSLSGTGTYEQYF	TGTGCCAGCAGTTTATCTGGGACAGGGACCTACGAGCAGTACTTC
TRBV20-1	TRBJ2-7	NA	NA	CSARGRSSTYEQYF	TGCAGTGCTAGAGGTCGGAGCTCGACCTACGAGCAGTACTTC
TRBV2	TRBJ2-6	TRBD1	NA	CASYTGATNVLTF	TGTGCCAGCTATACAGGGGCGACCAACGTCCTGACTTTC
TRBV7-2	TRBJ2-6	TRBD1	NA	CASSATTGAGANVLTF	TGTGCCAGCAGCGCCACGACAGGGGCCGGGGCCAACGTCCTGACTTTC
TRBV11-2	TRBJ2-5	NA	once	CASSFGNNQPQYF	TGTGCCAGCAGCTTCGGCAACAATCAGCCCCAGTACTTC
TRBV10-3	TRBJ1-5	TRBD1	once	CAISDRGTGDQPQHF	TGTGCCATCAGCGACCGTGGGACAGGGGATCAGCCCCAGCATTTT
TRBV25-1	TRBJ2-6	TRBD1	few	CASSPTGTVPGANVLTF	TGTGCCAGCAGCCCTACCGGGACAGTTCCCGGGGCCAACGTCCTGACTTTC
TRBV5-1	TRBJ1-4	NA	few	CASSLASGGEKLFF	TGCGCCAGCAGCTTGGCGTCGGGGGGTGAAAAACTGTTTTTT
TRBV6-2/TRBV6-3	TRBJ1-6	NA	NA	CASSPGTFSSYNSPLHF	TGTGCCAGCAGTCCCGGGACGTTCAGCTCCTATAATTCACCCCTCCACTTT
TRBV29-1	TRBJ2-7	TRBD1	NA	CSVLGQGVASEQYF	TGCAGCGTCCTGGGACAGGGGGTGGCGAGTGAGCAGTACTTC
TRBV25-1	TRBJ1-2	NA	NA	CASSEIERGYTF	TGTGCCAGCAGTGAAATTGAGAGGGGCTACACCTTC
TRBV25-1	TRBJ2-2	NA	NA	CASSYAAEGPGELFF	TGTGCCAGCAGTTACGCCGCGGAGGGTCCCGGGGAGCTGTTTTTT
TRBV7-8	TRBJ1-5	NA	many	CASSLVPGNQPQHF	TGTGCCAGCAGCTTAGTTCCAGGGAATCAGCCCCAGCATTTT
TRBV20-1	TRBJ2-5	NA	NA	CSLTGPQETQYF	TGCAGTTTAACCGGGCCCCAAGAGACCCAGTACTTC
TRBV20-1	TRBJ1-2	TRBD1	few	CSARGQGAYGYTF	TGCAGTGCTAGAGGACAGGGGGCCTATGGCTACACCTTC
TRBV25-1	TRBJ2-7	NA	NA	CASSSPGGLDYEQYF	TGTGCCAGCAGTTCCCCGGGGGGCCTAGACTACGAGCAGTACTTC
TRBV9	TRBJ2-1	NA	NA	CASSVQGSNNNEQFF	TGTGCCAGCAGCGTCCAGGGTAGTAACAACAATGAGCAGTTCTTC
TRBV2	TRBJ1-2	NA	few	CASSQVGRPDVIF	TGTGCCAGCAGCCAAGTCGGTCGGCCGGATGTGATCTTC
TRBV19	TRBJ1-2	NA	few	CASSITGPPYGYTF	TGTGCCAGTAGTATTACAGGCCCACCCTATGGCTACACCTTC
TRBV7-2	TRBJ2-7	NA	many	CASSQRTVSYEQYF	TGTGCCAGCAGCCAAAGGACTGTCTCCTACGAGCAGTACTTC
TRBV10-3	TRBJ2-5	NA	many	CAISEGGTGETQYF	TGTGCCATCAGTGAGGGGGGAACCGGGGAGACCCAGTACTTC
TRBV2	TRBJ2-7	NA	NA	CASSEALTGQKLYEQYF	TGTGCCAGCAGTGAAGCTCTTACGGGACAAAAACTCTACGAGCAGTACTTC
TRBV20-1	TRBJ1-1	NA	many	CSARFGNTEAFF	TGCAGTGCTAGATTCGGGAACACTGAAGCTTTCTTT
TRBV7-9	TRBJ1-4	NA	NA	CASSPPATNEKLFF	TGTGCCAGCAGCCCTCCAGCAACTAATGAAAAACTGTTTTTT
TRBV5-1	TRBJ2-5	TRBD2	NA	CASSLGTNYAGVAETQYF	TGCGCCAGCAGCTTGGGCACCAACTATGCGGGAGTAGCAGAGACCCAGTACTTC
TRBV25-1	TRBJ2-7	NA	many	CASSDSAGEQYF	TGTGCCAGCAGTGATAGTGCCGGGGAGCAGTACTTC
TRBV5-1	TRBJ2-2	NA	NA	CASSFAGRGTGELFF	TGCGCCAGCAGCTTCGCGGGGCGCGGCACCGGGGAGCTGTTTTTT
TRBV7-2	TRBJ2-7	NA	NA	CALDSSYEQYF	TGTGCCTTGGACAGCTCCTACGAGCAGTACTTC
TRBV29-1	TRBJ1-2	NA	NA	CSLNANLEGTGYTF	TGCAGCTTAAATGCGAATTTGGAGGGTACGGGCTACACCTTC
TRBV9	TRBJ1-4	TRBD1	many	CASSVEGAPSEKLFF	TGTGCCAGCAGCGTCGAGGGGGCGCCGAGTGAAAAACTGTTTTTT
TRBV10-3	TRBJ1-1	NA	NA	CAVSALGAPEAFF	TGTGCCGTCTCCGCTTTGGGGGCACCTGAAGCTTTCTTT
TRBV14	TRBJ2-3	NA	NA	CASSQGAMGDTQYF	TGTGCCAGCAGCCAAGGAGCGATGGGAGATACGCAGTATTTT
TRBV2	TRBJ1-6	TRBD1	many	CASTPGQGRLSPLHF	TGTGCCAGCACCCCCGGACAGGGGCGGCTTTCACCCCTCCACTTT
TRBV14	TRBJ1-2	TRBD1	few	CASSQSGTGETRIYGYTF	TGTGCCAGCAGCCAGTCCGGGACAGGGGAGACCCGGATCTATGGCTACACCTTC
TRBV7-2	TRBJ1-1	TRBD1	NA	CASSPSSGTAEREALF	TGTGCCAGCAGCCCAAGCTCCGGGACAGCAGAACGAGAAGCTCTCTTT
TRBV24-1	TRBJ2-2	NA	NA	CATSDVGETNTGELFF	TGTGCCACCAGTGATGTCGGGGAGACGAACACCGGGGAGCTGTTTTTT
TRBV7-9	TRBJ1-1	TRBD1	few	CASSLSTVDRGRDTEAFF	TGTGCCAGCAGCTTAAGTACTGTGGACAGGGGGAGAGACACTGAAGCTTTCTTT
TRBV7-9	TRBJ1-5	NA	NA	CASSQTGTNQPQHF	TGCGCCAGCAGCCAAACAGGGACTAATCAGCCCCAGCATTTT
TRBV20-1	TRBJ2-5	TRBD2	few	CSVSSGTSGYQETQYF	TGCAGTGTTAGTTCCGGGACTAGCGGGTACCAAGAGACCCAGTACTTC
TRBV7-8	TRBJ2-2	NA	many	CASSATGGELFF	TGTGCCAGCAGCGCTACCGGCGGGGAGCTGTTTTTT
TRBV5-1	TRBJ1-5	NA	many	CASSFRLGDQPQHF	TGCGCCAGCAGCTTCCGACTGGGTGATCAGCCCCAGCATTTT
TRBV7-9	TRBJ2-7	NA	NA	CASSLAGPREQYF	TGTGCCAGCAGCTTGGCAGGGCCGCGGGAGCAGTACTTC
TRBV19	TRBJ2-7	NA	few	CASSMQASSYEQYF	TGTGCCAGTAGTATGCAGGCCAGCTCCTACGAGCAGTACTTC
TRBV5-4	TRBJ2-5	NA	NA	CASSTEQGMETQYF	TGTGCCAGCAGCACCGAACAGGGTATGGAGACCCAGTACTTC
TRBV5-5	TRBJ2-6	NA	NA	CASSFLTSFFSGANVLTF	TGTGCCAGCAGCTTCCTAACCTCCTTCTTTTCTGGGGCCAACGTCCTGACTTTC
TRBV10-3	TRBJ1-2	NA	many	CAISESPGVNYGYTF	TGTGCCATCAGTGAGTCCCCGGGAGTTAACTATGGCTACACCTTC
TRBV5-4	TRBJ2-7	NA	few	CASSIGTLASYEQYF	TGTGCCAGCAGCATTGGGACCCTGGCCTCCTACGAGCAGTACTTC
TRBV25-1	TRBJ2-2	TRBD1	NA	CASRRPTGDTGELFF	TGTGCCAGCAGAAGACCGACAGGGGACACCGGGGAGCTGTTTTTT
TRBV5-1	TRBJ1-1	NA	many	CASSLEQGEAFF	TGCGCCAGCAGCTTGGAGCAGGGGGAAGCTTTCTTT
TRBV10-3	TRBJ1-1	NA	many	CAISDLDTEAFF	TGTGCCATCAGTGATCTGGACACTGAAGCTTTCTTT
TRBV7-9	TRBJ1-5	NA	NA	CASTPRVITTNQPQHF	TGTGCCAGCACTCCCAGGGTAATCACAACCAATCAGCCCCAGCATTTT
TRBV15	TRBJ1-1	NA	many	CATSRDTGTTEAFF	TGTGCCACCAGCAGAGATACGGGAACAACTGAAGCTTTCTTT